This T cell receptor beta chain was found in a study of T cell responses to AZD1222 COVID-19 vaccine. The ends were cut back, 4 bases at V and 5 bases at J, with 5 bases in the middle. Germline V gene lookup returns CDR1 LGHDT and CDR2 YNNKEL (reference sequence). This CDR3 has 12 residues. TCRdb's table, derived via immunoSEQ multiplex PCR, lists solely in-frame clones and lacks some. This sample has some 42,000 clones, with roughly 88% found just once. Both about-4-week and about-12-week second-dose recipients were combined. The V and J genes are TRBV3-1 (or the pseudogene TRBV3-2) and TRBJ2-2; no reliable D call. The TCR sequence derives from an adult who received the AZD1222 COVID-19 vaccine. The sequences come from peripheral blood, collected 28 days after the second AZD1222 dose. CDR3 amino acids: CASSPGTGELFF. In DNA, the CDR3 is TGTGCCAGCAGCCCGGGTACCGGGGAGCTGTTTTTT.